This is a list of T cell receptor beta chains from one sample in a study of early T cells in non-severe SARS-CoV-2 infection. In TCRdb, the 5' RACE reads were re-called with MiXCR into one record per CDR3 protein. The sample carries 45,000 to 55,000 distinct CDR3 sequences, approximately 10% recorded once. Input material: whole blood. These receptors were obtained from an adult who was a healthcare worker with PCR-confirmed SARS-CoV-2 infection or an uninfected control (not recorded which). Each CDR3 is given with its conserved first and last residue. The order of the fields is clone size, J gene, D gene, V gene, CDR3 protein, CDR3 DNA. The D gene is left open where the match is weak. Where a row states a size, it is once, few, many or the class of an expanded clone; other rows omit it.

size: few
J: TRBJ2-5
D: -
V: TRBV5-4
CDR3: CASGWLDSETQYF
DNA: TGTGCCAGCGGGTGGTTGGATTCAGAGACCCAGTACTTC

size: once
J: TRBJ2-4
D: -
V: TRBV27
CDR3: CASSPAQGPANIQYF
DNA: TGTGCCAGCAGTCCCGCGCAGGGGCCGGCAAACATTCAGTACTTC

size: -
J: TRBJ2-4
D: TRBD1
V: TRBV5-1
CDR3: CASSLTGGVKNIQYF
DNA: TGCGCCAGCAGCTTGACAGGGGGCGTCAAAAACATTCAGTACTTC

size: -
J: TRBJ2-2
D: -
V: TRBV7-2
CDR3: CASSLVATGELFF
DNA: TGTGCCAGCAGCTTAGTAGCGACTGGGGAGCTGTTTTTT

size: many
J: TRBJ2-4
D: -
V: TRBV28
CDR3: CASSLPNEGDIQYF
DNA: TGTGCCAGCAGCCTTCCTAATGAAGGGGACATTCAGTACTTC

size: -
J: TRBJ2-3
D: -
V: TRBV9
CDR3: CASSVGNSGSTDTQYF
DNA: TGTGCCAGCAGCGTAGGTAATAGCGGTAGCACAGATACGCAGTATTTT

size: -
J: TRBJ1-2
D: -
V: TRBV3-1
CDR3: CASSHRGNGYTF
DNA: TGTGCCAGCAGCCACAGGGGAAATGGCTACACCTTC

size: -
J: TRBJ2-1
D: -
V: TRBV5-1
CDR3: CASSLEFAEQFF
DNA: TGCGCCAGCAGCTTGGAGTTTGCTGAGCAGTTCTTC

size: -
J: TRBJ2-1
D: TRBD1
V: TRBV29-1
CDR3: CSYLGTAYNEQFF
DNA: TGCAGCTATCTCGGGACAGCCTACAATGAGCAGTTCTTC

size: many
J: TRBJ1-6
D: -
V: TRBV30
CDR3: CAWSVVGIYNSPLHF
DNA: TGTGCCTGGAGTGTTGTGGGCATCTATAATTCACCCCTCCACTTT

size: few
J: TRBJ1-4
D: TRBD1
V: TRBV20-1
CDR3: CSARQGTGKSNEKLFF
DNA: TGCAGTGCTAGACAAGGGACAGGGAAATCTAATGAAAAACTGTTTTTT

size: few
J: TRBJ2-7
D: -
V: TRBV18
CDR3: CASSPPSTGRGEQYF
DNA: TGTGCCAGCTCACCACCGAGCACAGGGCGAGGCGAGCAGTACTTC

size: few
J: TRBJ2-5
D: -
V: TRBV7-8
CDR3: CASSASRGGETQYF
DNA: TGTGCCAGCAGCGCTAGCAGGGGGGGAGAGACCCAGTACTTC

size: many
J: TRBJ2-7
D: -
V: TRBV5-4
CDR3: CASSLGGGDRYEQYF
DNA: TGTGCCAGCAGCTTAGGGGGGGGAGACAGGTACGAGCAGTACTTC

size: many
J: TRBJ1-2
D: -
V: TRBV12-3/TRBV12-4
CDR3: CASTPRGANYGYTF
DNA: TGTGCCAGCACTCCCCGGGGGGCTAACTATGGCTACACCTTC

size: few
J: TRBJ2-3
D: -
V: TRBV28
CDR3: CASSGDGHTDTQYF
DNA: TGTGCCAGCAGTGGGGACGGCCACACAGATACGCAGTATTTT

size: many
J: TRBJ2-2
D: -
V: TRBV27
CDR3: CASSLEGRGTGELFF
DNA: TGTGCCAGCAGTTTAGAGGGGAGGGGGACCGGGGAGCTGTTTTTT

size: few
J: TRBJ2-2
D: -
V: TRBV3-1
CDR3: CASTSGSRTGELFF
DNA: TGTGCCAGCACTTCGGGATCTCGGACCGGGGAGCTGTTTTTT

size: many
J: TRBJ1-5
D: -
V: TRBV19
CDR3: CASRDFGLGNQPQHF
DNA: TGTGCCAGTAGAGACTTCGGACTCGGCAATCAGCCCCAGCATTTT

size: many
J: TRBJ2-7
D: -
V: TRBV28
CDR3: CASAGQLYEQYF
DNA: TGTGCCAGCGCAGGACAGCTCTACGAGCAGTACTTC

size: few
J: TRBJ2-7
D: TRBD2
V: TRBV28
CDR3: CASSSSGGTYEQYF
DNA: TGTGCCAGCAGTTCTAGCGGGGGAACCTACGAGCAGTACTTC

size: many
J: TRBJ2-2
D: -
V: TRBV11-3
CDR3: CASSLLGPGELFF
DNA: TGTGCCAGCAGCCTTCTGGGCCCCGGGGAGCTGTTTTTT

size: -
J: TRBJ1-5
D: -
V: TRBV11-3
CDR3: CASSYQLNLPGSGNQPQHF
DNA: TGTGCCAGCAGCTATCAGCTAAACTTGCCGGGGTCAGGCAATCAGCCCCAGCATTTT

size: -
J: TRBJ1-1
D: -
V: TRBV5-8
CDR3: CASSLEGNRITEAFF
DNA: TGTGCCAGCAGCTTGGAGGGCAACCGGATCACTGAAGCTTTCTTT

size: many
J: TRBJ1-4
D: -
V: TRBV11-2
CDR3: CASSSKLGVNEKLFF
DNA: TGTGCCAGCAGCTCGAAGCTAGGGGTGAATGAAAAACTGTTTTTT

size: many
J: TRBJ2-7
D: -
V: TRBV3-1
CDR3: CASSPRWSYEQYF
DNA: TGTGCCAGCAGCCCTCGTTGGTCCTACGAGCAGTACTTC

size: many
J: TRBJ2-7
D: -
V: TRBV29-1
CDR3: CSVESPGPSSYEQYF
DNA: TGCAGCGTTGAATCCCCAGGGCCAAGCTCCTACGAGCAGTACTTC

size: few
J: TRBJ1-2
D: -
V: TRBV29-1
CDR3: CSVGPNYGYTF
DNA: TGCAGCGTTGGGCCCAACTATGGCTACACCTTC

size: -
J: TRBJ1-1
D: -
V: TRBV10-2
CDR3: CASNRRGDAEAFF
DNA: TGCGCCAGCAATCGAAGGGGCGACGCTGAAGCTTTCTTT

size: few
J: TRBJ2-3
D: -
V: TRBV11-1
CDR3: CASSRRSSAHSTDTQYF
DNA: TGTGCCAGCAGCCGAAGGTCTAGCGCACATAGCACAGATACGCAGTATTTT

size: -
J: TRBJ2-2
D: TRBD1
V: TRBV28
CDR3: CASSGPDRAPGELFF
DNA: TGTGCCAGCAGCGGCCCTGACAGGGCCCCCGGGGAGCTGTTTTTT

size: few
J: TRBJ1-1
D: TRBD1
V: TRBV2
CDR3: CASQGAGEAFF
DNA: TGTGCCTCTCAGGGGGCCGGTGAAGCTTTCTTT

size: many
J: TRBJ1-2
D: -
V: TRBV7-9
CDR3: CASSPALLLRWNYGYTF
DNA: TGTGCCAGCAGCCCTGCCTTGTTACTGCGCTGGAACTATGGCTACACCTTC

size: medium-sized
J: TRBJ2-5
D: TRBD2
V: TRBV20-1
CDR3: CSAPPSGGMAQYF
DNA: TGCAGTGCACCCCCCAGCGGGGGTATGGCCCAGTACTTC

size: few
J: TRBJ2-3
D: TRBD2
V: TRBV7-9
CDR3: CASSPGPLAGTDTQYF
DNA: TGTGCCAGCAGCCCCGGCCCCCTAGCGGGCACAGATACGCAGTATTTT

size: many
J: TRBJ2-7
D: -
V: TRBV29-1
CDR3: CSVTGHARSTYEQYF
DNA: TGCAGCGTTACCGGACATGCGCGGTCTACCTACGAGCAGTACTTC

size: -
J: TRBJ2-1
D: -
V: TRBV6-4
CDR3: CASPKSIKDSYNEQFF
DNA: TGTGCCAGCCCAAAGTCAATTAAGGACTCCTACAATGAGCAGTTCTTC

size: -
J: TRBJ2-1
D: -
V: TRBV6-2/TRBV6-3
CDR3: CASRPLGFEQFF
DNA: TGTGCCAGCAGACCTCTAGGTTTTGAGCAGTTCTTC

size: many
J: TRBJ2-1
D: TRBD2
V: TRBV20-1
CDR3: CSALAGNSYNEQFF
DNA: TGCAGTGCTCTAGCGGGGAACTCCTACAATGAGCAGTTCTTC

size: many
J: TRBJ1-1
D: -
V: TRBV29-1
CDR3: CSVPPTNTEAFF
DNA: TGCAGCGTCCCCCCCACGAACACTGAAGCTTTCTTT

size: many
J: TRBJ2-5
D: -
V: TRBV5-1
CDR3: CASSLGASQETQYF
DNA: TGCGCCAGCAGCTTGGGGGCTAGCCAAGAGACCCAGTACTTC

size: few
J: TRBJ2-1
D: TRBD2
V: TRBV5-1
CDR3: CASSRVAGGNEQFF
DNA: TGCGCCAGCAGCCGGGTAGCGGGGGGCAATGAGCAGTTCTTC

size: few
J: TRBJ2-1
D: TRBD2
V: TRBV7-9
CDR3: CASSPPRILAALYEQFF
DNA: TGTGCCAGCAGCCCCCCCCGGATCCTAGCGGCCTTGTATGAGCAGTTCTTC

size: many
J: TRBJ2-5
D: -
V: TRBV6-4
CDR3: CASSATGSSETQYF
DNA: TGTGCCAGCAGCGCTACAGGGAGTAGCGAGACCCAGTACTTC

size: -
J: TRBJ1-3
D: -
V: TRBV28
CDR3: CASSLVGVTGNTIYF
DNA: TGTGCCAGCAGTTTAGTTGGGGTAACTGGAAACACCATATATTTT

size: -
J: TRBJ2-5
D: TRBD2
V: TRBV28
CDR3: CASSTRTSGRRETQYF
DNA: TGTGCCAGCAGTACCCGGACTAGCGGGAGGCGGGAGACCCAGTACTTC

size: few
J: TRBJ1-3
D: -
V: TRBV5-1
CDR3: CASSSTGQGNTIYF
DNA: TGCGCCAGCAGCTCCACAGGGCAGGGTAACACCATATATTTT

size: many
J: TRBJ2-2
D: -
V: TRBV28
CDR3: CASSLYPPRVKRTGELFF
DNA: TGTGCCAGCAGTCTATACCCCCCCCGGGTAAAACGGACCGGGGAGCTGTTTTTT

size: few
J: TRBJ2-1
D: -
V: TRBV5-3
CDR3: CARSPTDRVEEQFF
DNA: TGTGCCAGAAGCCCCACGGACCGGGTCGAAGAGCAGTTCTTC

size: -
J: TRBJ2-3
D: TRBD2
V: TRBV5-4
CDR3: CASSFPAGKDTQYF
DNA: TGTGCCAGCAGCTTTCCAGCGGGGAAGGATACGCAGTATTTT

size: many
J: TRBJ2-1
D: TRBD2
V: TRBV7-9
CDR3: CASLTGGPSLNEQFF
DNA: TGTGCCTCCCTTACGGGAGGGCCATCATTGAATGAGCAGTTCTTC

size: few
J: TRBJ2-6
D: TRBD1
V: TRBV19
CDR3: CASSLQGQSSGANVLTF
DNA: TGTGCCAGTAGCTTACAGGGGCAGAGCTCTGGGGCCAACGTCCTGACTTTC